The 23 T cell receptor beta chains presented below share a single source sample, sequenced in a study of cytomegalovirus exposure and HLA in healthy donors. The PCR made use of 60 Vbeta and 13 Jbeta primers. Only in-frame clones appear in the TCRdb table, and some are missing; sequencing was by immunoSEQ multiplex PCR. The table records 90,000 to 150,000 clones, about 73% of them present only once. Sequenced: PBMCs. The receptors come from a middle-aged woman in good health and CMV-seropositive.

Notes on this clone: Germline and junction disagree at one end, which may indicate a read error. J is TRBJ1-1 and V is TRBV7-7, with a possible D match to TRBD1 (5 bases). Germline V gene lookup returns CDR1 SSHAT and CDR2 FNYEAQ (reference sequence). The CDR3 contains 13 residues. The CDR3: CASSSDRNTEAFF. The CDR3 DNA reads TGTGCTAGCAGCTCAGACAGGAACACTGAAGCTTTCTTT.

This chain links TRBV19 with TRBJ2-7; D gene ambiguous. Deletions cut 7 bases from V and 4 bases from J, with 14 bases between. The CDR3 is 13 residues long. Germline-derived CDR1 and CDR2 are LNHDA and SQIVND (reference sequence). CDR3: CASTPGKAYEQYF. As DNA, the CDR3 is TGTGCCAGTACCCCGGGTAAGGCTTACGAGCAGTACTTC.

The gene calls are TRBV7-9 and TRBJ1-1; D remains unclear. This CDR3 is built from 14 residues. Trimming took off 3 bases at V and 6 bases at J, with 14 bases between the two ends. Looked up from germline, CDR1 is SEHNR and CDR2 is FQNEAQ (reference sequence). CDR3 bases: TGTGCCAGCAGCTTCCGACGGAGAGGCCCTGAAGCTTTCTTT. This translates into CASSFRRRGPEAFF.

The chain employs TRBV28 and TRBJ2-5, with 9 nucleotides matching TRBD2. This CDR3 is 15 amino acids long. Per the germline V gene, CDR1 is MDHEN and CDR2 is SYDVKM. The ends lost 3 bases at V and 9 bases at J; junction bases unmatched: 11. CDR3 sequence: CASSFVAGAKVAQYF. As DNA, the CDR3 is TGTGCCAGCAGTTTCGTAGCGGGAGCCAAGGTGGCCCAGTACTTC.

There are a few counts of this clone. J is TRBJ1-2 and V is TRBV4-2; 7 bases fit TRBD1. Germline CDR1 and CDR2: LGHNA and YNFKEQ. Trimming removed 1 base from V and 0 bases from J; junction bases left unmatched: 8. The CDR3 totals 17 residues. The CDR3 reads CASSQVLGTVTNYGYTF. As DNA, the CDR3 is TGTGCCAGCAGCCAAGTCCTCGGGACAGTGACTAACTATGGCTACACCTTC.

The genes are TRBV2 and TRBJ2-5, with TRBD2 matching 12 bases. CDR1 and CDR2 (germline): SNHLY, FYNNEI. The V gene end was trimmed by 4 bases and the J gene end by 3 bases; junction bases not matched to a gene: 0. CDR3 length equals 14 residues. The DNA for the CDR3 is TGTGCCAGCAGTGGACTAGCGGGGGAAGAGACCCAGTACTTC. It is translated as CASSGLAGEETQYF.

This chain joins TRBV19 and TRBJ2-2; D unclear. Germline loops: CDR1 LNHDA, CDR2 SQIVND (reference sequence). V lost 7 bases and J 1 base, leaving 4 bases between the germline ends. The CDR3 is made up of 12 amino acids. The CDR3 DNA reads as TGTGCCAGTAATAAGAACACCGGGGAGCTGTTTTTT. Its translation is CASNKNTGELFF.

This chain joins TRBV7-2 and TRBJ2-5; perhaps TRBD1 as D (6 bases). The V gene lost 4 bases and the J gene lost 4 bases, with 13 bases spanning the gap. This CDR3 comprises 14 residues. Germline V lookup: CDR1 SGHTA, CDR2 FQGNSA. DNA for the CDR3: TGTGCCAGCAGCTCGGACAGTGGTACAGAGACCCAGTACTTC. Protein sequence: CASSSDSGTETQYF.

V and J are TRBV29-1 and TRBJ2-5; no clear D. The CDR3 length is 10 residues. The V gene's germline CDR1 is SQVTM and CDR2 ANQGSEA. The ends were cut back, 7 bases at V and 5 bases at J, with 8 bases in the middle. The CDR3 region is CSAQAETQYF. The CDR3 nucleotides read TGCAGCGCCCAGGCGGAGACCCAGTACTTC. Complete variable domain (other parts from reference TRBV29-1 and TRBJ2-5): SAVISQKPSRDICQRGTSLTIQCQVDSQVTMMFWYRQQPGQSLTLIATANQGSEATYESGFVIDKFPISRPNLTFSTLTVSNMSPEDSSIYLCSAQAETQYFGPGTRLLVL.

The chain uses TRBV6-1 and TRBJ1-6, with 10 bases identical to TRBD1. This CDR3 is 15 amino acids long. From germline, CDR1 is MNHNS and CDR2 SASEGT. V was pared by 6 bases and J by 6 bases, with 5 bases of the junction left unmatched. The CDR3 bases are TGTGCCAGCAGAAACCGGGACAGGGGTAATTCACCCCTCCACTTT. It is translated as CASRNRDRGNSPLHF.

This sequence joins TRBV5-8 and TRBJ2-2; D gene unclear. CDR1 SGHTS and CDR2 YDEGEE come from the germline V gene. The CDR3 extends over 12 amino acids. The V and J ends lost 4 bases and 6 bases respectively, with 7 bases between them. The CDR3 loop reads CASSHRAGELFF. The CDR3 DNA sequence: TGTGCCAGCAGCCATCGAGCCGGGGAGCTGTTTTTT.

The rearrangement joins TRBV21-1 to TRBJ1-1. TRBV21-1 is designated a pseudogene. The CDR3 contains 17 residues. The CDR3 sequence is CASSERREQEFNTEAFF. For the CDR3, the DNA is TGTGCCAGCAGCGAAAGGCGGGAACAGGAGTTTAACACTGAAGCTTTCTTT.

The V call is TRBV7-2, the J call TRBJ2-7, with TRBD2 identical over 10 bases. Germline V lookup: CDR1 SGHTA, CDR2 FQGNSA. This CDR3 contains 16 residues. The trim removed 3 bases at V and 0 bases at J, leaving 5 bases unmatched. CDR3 DNA: TGTGCCAGCAGCTTGATGAGCGGGGGGGTCTCCTACGAGCAGTACTTC. Translation: CASSLMSGGVSYEQYF.

This rearrangement joins TRBV14 to TRBJ2-2; possibly TRBD1 for D (5 bases). The CDR3 spans 15 residues. The germline CDR1 and CDR2 sequences are SGHDN and FVKESK. Trimming pared 4 bases from V and 5 bases from J, leaving 14 bases between. DNA of the CDR3: TGTGCCAGCAGCCCTGGGGCGCTATCGACCGGGGAGCTGTTTTTT. Translating it yields CASSPGALSTGELFF.

The chain has TRBV4-3 and TRBJ2-7; the D gene is possibly TRBD2 (5 bases). V was pared by 1 base and J by 3 bases, with 16 bases between. This CDR3 has 16 residues. Germline V gene sequence: CDR1 LGHNA, CDR2 YSLEER. The CDR3 nucleotides read TGCGCCAGCAGCCAAGTGTTCCGGGCCGGGGACTACGAGCAGTACTTC. Protein: CASSQVFRAGDYEQYF.

The chain recombines TRBV10-3 with TRBJ2-3; D uncertain. Germline CDR1 is ENHRY and CDR2 is SYGVKD. V was trimmed by 6 bases and J by 1 base, leaving 20 bases between them. The CDR3 covers 17 residues. The CDR3 region has the DNA TGTGCCATCAGCACCCGTGAAGTTAGCCGAGGCACAGATACGCAGTATTTT. As protein: CAISTREVSRGTDTQYF.

V is TRBV6-1 and J is TRBJ1-5; TRBD1 aligns across 10 bases. CDR3 length: 20 residues. Germline CDR1 is MNHNS and CDR2 is SASEGT. J gave up 4 bases and V 4 bases, and 19 bases lay outside the gene matches. DNA for the CDR3: TGTGCCAGCAGTGGGACCGGGACAGGGGTCATCCTCTCTGTAAATCAGCCCCAGCATTTT. Protein: CASSGTGTGVILSVNQPQHF.

The V call is TRBV21-1, the J call TRBJ1-2; the table names TRBD1, a call not compared with the DNA. TRBV21-1 is noted as a pseudogene. The CDR3 has 16 residues. CDR3 protein: CASIHDRDLGNYGYTF. For the CDR3, the DNA is TGTGCCAGCATCCACGACAGGGACCTAGGGAACTATGGCTACACCTTC.

This chain joins TRBV2 and TRBJ1-5; D is unresolved. Germline CDR1 reads SNHLY; CDR2 reads FYNNEI. Trimming shortened V by 6 bases and J by 0 bases, and 15 bases separated the two germline ends. The CDR3 runs 16 residues. The CDR3 sequence is CASRPPPGNSNQPQHF. The CDR3 nucleotides read TGTGCCAGCAGGCCCCCCCCGGGAAATAGCAATCAGCCCCAGCATTTT.

This clone was recorded only once. The V and J genes are TRBV6-1 and TRBJ1-2, with TRBD1 matching over 7 bases. Germline V CDR1 and CDR2: MNHNS, SASEGT. This CDR3 region has 15 residues. The J segment lost 2 bases and the V segment lost 1 base, leaving 4 bases of the junction unmatched. The CDR3 DNA reads TGTGCCAGCAGTGAAGTCGGACAGGCCAACTATGGCTACACCTTC. Translating it yields CASSEVGQANYGYTF.

This clone was seen only a few times. The chain joins TRBV11-2 to TRBJ2-3; 13 bases map to TRBD2. V shed 3 bases, J shed 3 bases, and the junction held 3 bases outside the gene matches. CDR1 SGHAT and CDR2 FQNNGV come from the germline V gene. The CDR3 length is 16 residues. The CDR3 DNA is TGTGCCAGCAGCTTGAGACTAGCGGGGGGAACAGATACGCAGTATTTT. Amino acids: CASSLRLAGGTDTQYF.

This chain links TRBV7-2 with TRBJ2-7; 7 bases align to TRBD1. The length of the CDR3 is 14 residues. Per germline, CDR1 SGHTA and CDR2 FQGNSA. With V trimmed by 2 bases and J by 10 bases, 11 bases remained unmatched. The CDR3 nucleotides are TGTGCCAGCAGCTTACCGGGACAGTCACTTTATCAGTACTTC. It encodes CASSLPGQSLYQYF.

This clone was picked up a small number of times. The chain couples TRBV11-2 to TRBJ2-2; D is uncertain. The CDR3 covers 16 residues. V lost 5 bases, J lost 6 bases, and 19 bases lay in between. Germline-derived CDR1 and CDR2 are SGHAT and FQNNGV. The CDR3 DNA follows: TGTGCCAGCAGCCGCCCCGCGGCCCTCGACCCCGGGGAGCTGTTTTTT. Translating gives CASSRPAALDPGELFF.